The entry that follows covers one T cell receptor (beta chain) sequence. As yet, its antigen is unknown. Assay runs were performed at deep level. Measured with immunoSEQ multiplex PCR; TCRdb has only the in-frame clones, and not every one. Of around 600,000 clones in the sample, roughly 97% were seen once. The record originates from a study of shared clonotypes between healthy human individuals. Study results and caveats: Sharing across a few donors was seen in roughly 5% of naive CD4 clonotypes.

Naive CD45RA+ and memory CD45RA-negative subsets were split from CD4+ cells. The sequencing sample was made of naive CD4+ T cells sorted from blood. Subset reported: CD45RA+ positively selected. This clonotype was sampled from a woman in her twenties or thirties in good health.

The CDR3 is CASSLFPYEQYF. The CDR3 bases are TGTGCCAGCAGCTTATTCCCCTACGAGCAGTACTTC. The chain is built from TRBV7-9 and TRBJ2-5; D not certain. The DNA end is a closer match to TRBJ2-7, so the J assignment may be wrong. The germline CDR1 and CDR2 sequences are SEHNR and FQNEAQ (reference sequence). The CDR3 is made up of 12 amino acids.